Listed below are T cell receptor beta chains from one sample, sequenced in a study of blood T cell repertoires in COVID-19. TCRdb keeps only in-frame clones here, not all; method: immunoSEQ multiplex PCR. The table records around 99,000 clones, about nine tenths of them present only once. The material sequenced was peripheral blood. These receptors came from a man aged 50-60 years with acute or convalescent COVID-19. Each CDR3 is given with its conserved first and last residue. The order of the fields is V gene, CDR3 length, clone size, D gene, J gene, CDR3 protein, CDR3 DNA. A D gene is named only where the DNA matches it firmly. Size values are once, few and many counts, or a class for expanded clones, and some rows have none.

TRBV6-1,17,.,TRBD2,TRBJ2-1,CASSGNGLAGAYNEQFF,TGTGCCAGCAGTGGCAACGGACTAGCGGGAGCCTACAATGAGCAGTTCTTC
TRBV30,18,.,TRBD2,TRBJ2-2,CAWSVGSGRAGYTGELFF,TGTGCCTGGAGTGTGGGTAGCGGGAGAGCGGGCTACACCGGGGAGCTGTTTTTT
TRBV6-1,13,once,.,TRBJ2-7,CASSYNAGYEQYF,TGTGCCAGCAGTTATAATGCGGGATACGAGCAGTACTTC
TRBV9,16,.,TRBD1,TRBJ2-7,CASSVGGTGKFYEQYF,TGTGCCAGCAGCGTAGGGGGGACAGGGAAATTCTACGAGCAGTACTTC
TRBV30,16,.,.,TRBJ1-3,CAWSVGVAQGGNTIYF,TGTGCCTGGAGTGTAGGAGTGGCGCAGGGAGGAAACACCATATATTTT
TRBV18,16,.,.,TRBJ2-2,CASSPMGTTNTGELFF,TGTGCCAGCTCACCAATGGGGACAACGAACACCGGGGAGCTGTTTTTT
TRBV5-1,16,.,.,TRBJ1-1,CASSAGRHEMNTEAFF,TGCGCCAGCAGCGCCGGAAGACACGAAATGAACACTGAAGCTTTCTTT
TRBV5-1,15,once,TRBD2,TRBJ2-1,CASSSTLGGGNEQFF,TGCGCCAGCAGCTCCACCCTAGGCGGGGGCAATGAGCAGTTCTTC
TRBV6-5,14,.,.,TRBJ2-1,CASSSGTEDNEQFF,TGTGCCAGCAGTTCCGGGACTGAGGACAATGAGCAGTTCTTC
TRBV19,14,.,TRBD1,TRBJ2-7,CASSWTGASYEQYF,TGTGCCAGTAGTTGGACAGGCGCCTCCTACGAGCAGTACTTC
TRBV5-5,14,.,.,TRBJ1-1,CASSLESWETEAFF,TGTGCCAGCAGCTTGGAAAGTTGGGAGACTGAAGCTTTCTTT
TRBV3-1/TRBV3-2,15,.,TRBD1,TRBJ1-1,CASSQDNQDRLRAFF,TGTGCCAGCAGCCAAGATAACCAGGACAGGTTGCGAGCTTTCTTT
TRBV15,15,.,.,TRBJ2-3,CATSRDRTSTDTQYF,TGTGCCACCAGCAGAGATAGGACATCCACAGATACGCAGTATTTT
TRBV18,13,.,.,TRBJ2-2,CASSPWTDGELFF,TGTGCCAGCTCACCATGGACAGACGGGGAGCTGTTTTTT
TRBV11-2,13,few,.,TRBJ1-2,CASNTPGNYGYTF,TGTGCCAGCAACACCCCAGGAAACTATGGCTACACCTTC
TRBV7-8,14,once,TRBD1,TRBJ2-5,CASSYTTGGETQYF,TGTGCCAGCAGCTACACGACAGGGGGAGAGACCCAGTACTTC
TRBV27,13,.,.,TRBJ2-7,CASSLRSGGEQYF,TGTGCCAGCAGTTTAAGGTCCGGGGGAGAGCAGTACTTC
TRBV5-1,14,.,TRBD2,TRBJ2-7,CASNGLAGSYEQYF,TGCGCCAGCAATGGACTAGCGGGTTCCTACGAGCAGTACTTC
TRBV5-4,16,.,.,TRBJ2-3,CASSYSFVGDTDTQYF,TGTGCCAGCAGCTACTCGTTCGTAGGGGACACAGATACGCAGTATTTT